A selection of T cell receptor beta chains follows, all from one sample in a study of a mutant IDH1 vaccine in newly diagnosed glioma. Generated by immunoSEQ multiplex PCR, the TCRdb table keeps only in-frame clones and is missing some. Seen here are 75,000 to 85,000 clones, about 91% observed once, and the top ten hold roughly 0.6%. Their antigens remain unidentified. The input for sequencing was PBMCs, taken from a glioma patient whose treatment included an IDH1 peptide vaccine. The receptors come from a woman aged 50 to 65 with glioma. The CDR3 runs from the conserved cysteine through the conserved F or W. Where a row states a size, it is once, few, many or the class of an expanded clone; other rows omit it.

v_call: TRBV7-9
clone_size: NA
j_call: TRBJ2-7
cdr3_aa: CASSLDGGTSYEQYF

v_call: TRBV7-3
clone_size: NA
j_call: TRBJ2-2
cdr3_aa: CASSLSRNTGELFF

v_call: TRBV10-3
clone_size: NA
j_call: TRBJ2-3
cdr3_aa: CAISHPVGGDTQYF

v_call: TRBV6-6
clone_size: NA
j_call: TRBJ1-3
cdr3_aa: CASSHDSGNTIYF

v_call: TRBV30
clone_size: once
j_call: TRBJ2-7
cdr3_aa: CAWSFTGYYEQYF

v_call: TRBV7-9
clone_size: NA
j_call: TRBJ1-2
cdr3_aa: CASSKETENGYTF

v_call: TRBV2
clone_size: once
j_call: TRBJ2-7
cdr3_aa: CASRGSLAGVYEQYF

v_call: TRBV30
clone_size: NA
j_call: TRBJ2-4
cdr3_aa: CAWGHAGGRIQYF

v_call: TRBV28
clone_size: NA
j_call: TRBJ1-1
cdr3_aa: CASRRRGLRHTEAFF

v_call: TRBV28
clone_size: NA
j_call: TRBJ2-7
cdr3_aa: CASTFRDGHYEQYF

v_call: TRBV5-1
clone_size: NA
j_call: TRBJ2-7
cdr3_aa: CASSLNRENKQYF

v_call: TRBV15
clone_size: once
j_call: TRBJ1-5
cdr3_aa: CATSRDTLDRGRQPQHF

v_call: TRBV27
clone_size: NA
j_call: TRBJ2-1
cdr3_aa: CASSLSAKGGEQFF

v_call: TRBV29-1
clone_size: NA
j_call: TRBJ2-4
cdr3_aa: CSVDIADGNIQYF

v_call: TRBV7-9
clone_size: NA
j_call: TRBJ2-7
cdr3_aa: CASSLVEGATYEQYF

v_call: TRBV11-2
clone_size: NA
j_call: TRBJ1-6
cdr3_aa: CASSSLQGIGSPLHF

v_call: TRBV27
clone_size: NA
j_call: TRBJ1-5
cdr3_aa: CASSLLRPGYNQPQHF

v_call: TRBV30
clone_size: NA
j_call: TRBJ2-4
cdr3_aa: CAWSVRSAGGNIQYF

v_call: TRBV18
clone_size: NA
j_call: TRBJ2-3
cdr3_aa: CASSLTVQGGDTQYF

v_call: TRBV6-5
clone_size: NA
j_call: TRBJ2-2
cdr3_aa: CASSQNTGELFF

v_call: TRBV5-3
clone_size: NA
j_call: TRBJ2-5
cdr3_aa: CARSLAKQRRGGQETQYF

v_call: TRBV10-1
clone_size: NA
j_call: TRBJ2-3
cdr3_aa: CASSVEGSDTQYF

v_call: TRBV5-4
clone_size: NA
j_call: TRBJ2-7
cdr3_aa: CASSFLRDSGSSYEQYF

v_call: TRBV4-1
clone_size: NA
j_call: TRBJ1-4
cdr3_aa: CASSSRRGGPTNEKLFF

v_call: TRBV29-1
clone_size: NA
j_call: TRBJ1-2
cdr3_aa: CSVDTAEYGYTF

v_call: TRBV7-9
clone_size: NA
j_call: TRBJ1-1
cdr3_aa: CASSLVGRGAFF

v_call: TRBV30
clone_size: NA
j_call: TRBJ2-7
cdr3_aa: CAWSIGQGAGYEQYF

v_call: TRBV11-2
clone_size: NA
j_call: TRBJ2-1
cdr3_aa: CASSLGDEREQFF

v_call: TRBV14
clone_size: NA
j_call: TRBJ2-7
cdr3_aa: CASSQRREGEQYF

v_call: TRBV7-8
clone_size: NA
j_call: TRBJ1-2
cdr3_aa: CASSASSGTGPVATF

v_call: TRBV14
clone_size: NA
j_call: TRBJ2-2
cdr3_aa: CASSRTSLGTGELFF

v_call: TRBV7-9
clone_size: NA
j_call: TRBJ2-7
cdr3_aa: CASSLVSSGSYFYEQYF

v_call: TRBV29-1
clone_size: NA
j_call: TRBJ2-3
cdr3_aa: CSGRKGTDTQYF

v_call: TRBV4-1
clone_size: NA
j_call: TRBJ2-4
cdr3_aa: CASSFRVALKNIQYF